This T cell receptor beta chain was retrieved from a study of blood T cell repertoires in COVID-19. Study background: From T cells, B-cell-depleted T cells, or PBMCs came the material, which was cDNA or gDNA.

Data came from immunoSEQ multiplex PCR; TCRdb stores just in-frame clones and leaves some out. Of a few hundred thousand clones in the sample, roughly 80% were seen once. This TCR was sampled from a woman aged 18-29 years with acute or convalescent COVID-19. Material: peripheral blood.

The CDR3 reads CASSLGTSGFTDTQYF. The CDR3 DNA is TGTGCCAGCAGCTTGGGGACTAGCGGTTTCACAGATACGCAGTATTTT. The chain links TRBV11-3 to TRBJ2-3; 11 positions agree with TRBD2. Per germline, CDR1 SGHNT and CDR2 YENEEA. V trimming: 3 bases; J trimming: 2 bases; junction bases outside the gene matches: 4. The CDR3 has 16 amino acids.